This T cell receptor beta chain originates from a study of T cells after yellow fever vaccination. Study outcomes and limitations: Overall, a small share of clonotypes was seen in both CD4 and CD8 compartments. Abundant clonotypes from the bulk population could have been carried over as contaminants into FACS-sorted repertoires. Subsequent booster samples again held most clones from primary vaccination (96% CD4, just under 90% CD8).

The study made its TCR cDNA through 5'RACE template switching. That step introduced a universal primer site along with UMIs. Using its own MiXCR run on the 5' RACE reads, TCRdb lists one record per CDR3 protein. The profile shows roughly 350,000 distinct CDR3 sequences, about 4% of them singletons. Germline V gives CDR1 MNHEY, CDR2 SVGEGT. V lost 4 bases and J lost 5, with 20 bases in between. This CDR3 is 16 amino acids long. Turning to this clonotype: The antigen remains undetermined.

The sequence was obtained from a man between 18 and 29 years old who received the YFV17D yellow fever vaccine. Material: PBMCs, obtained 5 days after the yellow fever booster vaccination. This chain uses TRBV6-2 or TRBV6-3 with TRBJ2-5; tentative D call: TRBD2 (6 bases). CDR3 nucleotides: TGTGCCAGCAGTTCCACCGTGGATTCGGGGGAGGAGACCCAGTACTTC. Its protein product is CASSSTVDSGEETQYF.